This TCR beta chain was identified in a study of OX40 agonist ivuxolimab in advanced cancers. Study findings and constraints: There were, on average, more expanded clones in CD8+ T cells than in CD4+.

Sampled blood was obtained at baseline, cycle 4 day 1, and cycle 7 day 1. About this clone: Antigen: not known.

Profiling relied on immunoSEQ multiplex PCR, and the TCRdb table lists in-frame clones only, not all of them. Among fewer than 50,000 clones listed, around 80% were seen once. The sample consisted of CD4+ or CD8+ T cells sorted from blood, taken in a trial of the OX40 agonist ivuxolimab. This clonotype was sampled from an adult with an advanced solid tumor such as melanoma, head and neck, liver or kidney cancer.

CDR3 sequence (DNA): TGTGCCAGCCCCGGGACAGGGGGAACTGAAGCTTTCTTT. Amino acid sequence: CASPGTGGTEAFF. The rearrangement links TRBV6-6 to TRBJ1-1; 11 positions agree with TRBD1. V dropped 8 bases and J dropped 5; count of bases not matched to a gene: 4. CDR3 length equals 13 residues. Germline CDR1 and CDR2: MNHNY and SVGAGI (reference sequence).